This T cell receptor (beta chain) was captured by sequencing in a study of cytomegalovirus exposure and HLA in healthy donors. This clone was observed a handful of times. No antigen is known for it. The PCR used 60 Vbeta and 13 Jbeta primers. Sequencing was performed with immunoSEQ multiplex PCR; in TCRdb, only in-frame clones are kept and a portion is missing. The sample lists some 110,000 clones, around 80% seen once, with 2.5% to 3% in the top ten. Study-wide results and limits: A link between a missense DCLRE1C variant and TCR beta V- and J-gene trimming emerged from a later analysis. The study put under 200 TCR beta chains on its list as cytomegalovirus-associated.

This CDR3 region has 14 residues. The ends lost 5 bases at V and 1 base at J; junction bases unmatched: 4. Germline V gives CDR1 MNHEY, CDR2 SMNVEV (reference sequence). The sequencing sample was made of PBMCs. This TCR derives from a woman aged 18-29 years in good health and CMV-seropositive. This chain joins TRBV27 and TRBJ1-1, with 7 bases fitting TRBD1. CDR3 bases: TGTGCCAGCAGTCCGACAGGGAAGAACACTGAAGCTTTCTTT. Translating it yields CASSPTGKNTEAFF.